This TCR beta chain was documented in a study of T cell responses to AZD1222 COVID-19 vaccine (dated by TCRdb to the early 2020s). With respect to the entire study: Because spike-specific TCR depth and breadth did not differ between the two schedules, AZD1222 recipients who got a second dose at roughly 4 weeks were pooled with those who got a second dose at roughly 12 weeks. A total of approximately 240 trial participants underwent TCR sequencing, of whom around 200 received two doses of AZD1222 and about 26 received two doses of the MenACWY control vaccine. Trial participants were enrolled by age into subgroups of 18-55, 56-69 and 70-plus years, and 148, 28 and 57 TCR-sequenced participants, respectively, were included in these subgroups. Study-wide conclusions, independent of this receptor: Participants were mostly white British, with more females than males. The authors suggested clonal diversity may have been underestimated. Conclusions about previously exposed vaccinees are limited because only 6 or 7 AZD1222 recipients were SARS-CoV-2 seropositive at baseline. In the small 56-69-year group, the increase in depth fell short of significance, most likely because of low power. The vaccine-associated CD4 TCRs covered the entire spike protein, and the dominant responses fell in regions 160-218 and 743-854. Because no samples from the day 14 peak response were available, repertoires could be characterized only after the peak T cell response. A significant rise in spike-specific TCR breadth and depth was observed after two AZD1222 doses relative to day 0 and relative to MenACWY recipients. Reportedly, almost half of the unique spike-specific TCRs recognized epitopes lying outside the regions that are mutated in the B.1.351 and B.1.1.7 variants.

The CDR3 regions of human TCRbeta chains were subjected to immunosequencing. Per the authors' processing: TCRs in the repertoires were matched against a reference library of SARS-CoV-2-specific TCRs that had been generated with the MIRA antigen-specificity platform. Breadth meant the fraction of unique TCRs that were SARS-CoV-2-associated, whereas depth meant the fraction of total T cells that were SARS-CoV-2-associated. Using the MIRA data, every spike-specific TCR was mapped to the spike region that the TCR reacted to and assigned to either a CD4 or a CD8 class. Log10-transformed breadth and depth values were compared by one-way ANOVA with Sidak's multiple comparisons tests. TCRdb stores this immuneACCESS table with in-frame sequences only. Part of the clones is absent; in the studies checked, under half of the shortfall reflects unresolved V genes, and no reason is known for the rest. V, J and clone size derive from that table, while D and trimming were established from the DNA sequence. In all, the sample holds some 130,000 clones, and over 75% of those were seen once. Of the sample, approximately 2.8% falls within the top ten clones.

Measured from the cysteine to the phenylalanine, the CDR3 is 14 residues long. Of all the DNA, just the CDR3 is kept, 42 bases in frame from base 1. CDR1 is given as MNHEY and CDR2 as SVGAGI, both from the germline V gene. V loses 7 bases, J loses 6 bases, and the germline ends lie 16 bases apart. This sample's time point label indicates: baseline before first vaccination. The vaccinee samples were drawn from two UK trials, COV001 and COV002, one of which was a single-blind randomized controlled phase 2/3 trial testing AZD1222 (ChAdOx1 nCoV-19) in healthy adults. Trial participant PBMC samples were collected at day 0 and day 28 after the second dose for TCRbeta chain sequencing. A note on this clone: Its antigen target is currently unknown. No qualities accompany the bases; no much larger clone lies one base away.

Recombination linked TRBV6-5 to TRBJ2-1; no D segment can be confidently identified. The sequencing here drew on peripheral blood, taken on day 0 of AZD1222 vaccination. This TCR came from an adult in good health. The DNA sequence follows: TGTGCCAGCAAAGTAGCAGGTGGCACCAATGAGCAGTTCTTC. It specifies CASKVAGGTNEQFF.